This T cell receptor beta chain was captured in a study of shared clonotypes between healthy human individuals (dated by TCRdb to the early 2020s). In terms of the full investigation: Three men and a couple of women, aged 18 to 49 years, made up the cohort. For each donor, three plates each were used for CD4 naive and CD4 memory, two plates were used for CD8 naive, and one plate was used for CD8 memory. Blood TCR repertoires of about five healthy adults were deeply sequenced to estimate repertoire size and the extent of clonotype sharing between individuals. Libraries were prepared and TCR repertoires were sequenced by different laboratories using diverse techniques, in order to increase sequencing depth and limit assay-specific biases. Between about 0.94 and 8.9 billion PBMCs per donor were obtained by leukapheresis. Overall results and qualifications from the work: Even with the large sequencing depth, rarefaction of the sorted-subset datasets indicated that sequencing was incomplete. When several donors were compared, the shared fraction of clonotypes was around 5.1% for naive CD4, over 3% for naive CD8, more than 2% for memory CD4, and 0.35% to 0.5% for memory CD8. Compared with non-shared clonotypes, clonotypes shared by all four sorted-subset donors had higher generation probabilities. Because the study included only a small number of donors, the genetic and exposure-history diversity represented was limited. Only blood was sampled, and tissue TCR repertoires likely differ from those in blood. Estimated clonotype richness was generally larger for naive than for memory subsets. Pairwise subsampling led to the expectation that sequencing depth would affect the degree of clonotype sharing among donors.

TCR CDR3 regions were amplified from genomic DNA by multiplex PCR using the deep immunoSEQ assay. Extracted genomic DNA from each cell subset was spread evenly across all wells of several immunoSEQ 96-well plates, with each plate serving as a replicate. For sorted subsets, each replicate PCR was loaded with 200 ng genomic DNA, equivalent to 30,000 or so T cell genomes. The purified libraries were quantified using a Qubit 3.0 fluorometer, sized with a Bioanalyzer 2100, and then quantified again using the KAPA Library Quantification kit. A separate single-read 150-cycle Illumina NextSeq 550 flow cell was used to sequence each immunoSEQ 96-well plate. In the paper's pipeline: Because only junctional sequences without quality scores were contained in the immunoSEQ output, filtering matching that applied to full-length reads could not be performed. To assign V/J genes and CDR3, sequences were annotated against IMGT germline references using PyIR, a Python wrapper for IgBLAST v1.9. Reads were removed for weak V/J assignments (E-value above 1e-6), missing CDR3, stop codons, out-of-frame junctions, or ambiguous translated residues. A V3J clonotype was defined by an identical inferred V gene, J gene, and CDR3 amino acid sequence. Percentage overlap between repertoires was calculated by dividing the number of shared unique clonotypes by the size of the smaller repertoire. RTK rarefaction, the Chao1 estimator, and Recon v2.1 estimates of unobserved clonotypes were used to assess repertoire richness. Generation probabilities were computed with OLGA for all TCRbeta clonotypes obtained by the gDNA method from several donors. TCRdb took this table from immuneACCESS and kept in-frame rearrangements with V and J called. Such tables lack part of the clones; where checked against another copy, unresolved V genes explain under half of the gap, and the rest is unexplained. V and J calls plus clone size are reproduced from that table; the DNA served to infer D and trimming. In this sample the table shows some 580,000 clones, roughly 98% of which occur a single time. Together, the top ten hold 0.3% of the sample.

CD8 naive samples were CD45RO-negative cells positively selected for CCR7, giving a CD45RA+CCR7+ population that excluded TemRA cells. Donors were healthy HIV-negative adults with no recently reported acute infections or vaccinations. Every donor was a Caucasian adult residing in Nashville, Tennessee, USA. Blood was collected by leukapheresis, and PBMCs were isolated by Ficoll-Histopaque density gradient centrifugation and then cryopreserved in liquid nitrogen vapor phase. Purity and quantity of every magnetically sorted T cell population were checked by analytical flow cytometry. Each sorted fraction had its genomic DNA isolated and then quantified by UV absorbance on a Nanodrop 2000c. Comments on this clone: No cognate antigen has been identified for it. No qualities accompany the bases; no much larger clone lies one base away.

CDR1 and CDR2 are drawn from the germline V gene: SQVTM, ANQGSEA. The CDR3 starts with the cysteine, ends with the phenylalanine, and has 13 residues. CDR3 DNA only is kept here, 39 bases in frame from base 1. The junction shows trimming of 6 bases on V and 6 bases on J, and the gene matches do not reach 6 bases of it. Material for sequencing was naive CD8+ T cells sorted from blood. In the paper's terms, the cell subset or site label means: CD45RA+CCR7+. This TCR was sampled from a man aged 25 to 40 in good health. The chain is encoded by TRBV29-1 joined to TRBJ1-2; TRBD1 matches 11 bases in the middle. The CDR3 protein: CSVAGTGGDGYTF. The nucleotide sequence reads TGCAGCGTCGCCGGGACAGGGGGGGATGGCTACACCTTC.